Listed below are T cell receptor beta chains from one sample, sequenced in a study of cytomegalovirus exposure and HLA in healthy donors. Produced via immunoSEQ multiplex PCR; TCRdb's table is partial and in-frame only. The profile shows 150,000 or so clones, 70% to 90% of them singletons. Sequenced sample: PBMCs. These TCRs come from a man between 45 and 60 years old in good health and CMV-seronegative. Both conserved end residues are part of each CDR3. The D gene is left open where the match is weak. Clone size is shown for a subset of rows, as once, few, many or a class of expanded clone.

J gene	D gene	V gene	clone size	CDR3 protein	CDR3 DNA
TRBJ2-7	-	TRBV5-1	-	CASSLASDPSYEQYF	TGCGCCAGCAGCTTGGCAAGCGATCCCTCCTACGAGCAGTACTTC
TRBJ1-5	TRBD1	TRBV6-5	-	CASSYSGQDNQPQHF	TGTGCCAGCAGTTACTCTGGACAGGACAATCAGCCCCAGCATTTT
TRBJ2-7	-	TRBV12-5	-	CASGSGTVYEQYF	TGTGCTAGTGGTTCAGGTACAGTCTACGAGCAGTACTTC
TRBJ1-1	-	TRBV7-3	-	CASSLTRDTEAFF	TGTGCCAGCAGCTTAACCAGGGATACTGAAGCTTTCTTT
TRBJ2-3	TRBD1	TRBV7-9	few	CASSLGQGAGTDTQYF	TGTGCCAGCAGCTTAGGACAGGGGGCTGGCACAGATACGCAGTATTTT
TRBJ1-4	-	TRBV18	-	CASSGRTGDSQPNERELFF	TGTGCCAGCTCCGGCAGAACAGGAGACTCACAACCAAATGAAAGAGAACTGTTTTTT
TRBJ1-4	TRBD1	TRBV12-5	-	CASGLIQGGEKLFF	TGTGCTAGTGGTTTGATACAGGGGGGTGAAAAACTGTTTTTT
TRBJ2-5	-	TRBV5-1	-	CASSEDKETQYF	TGCGCCAGCAGCGAGGACAAGGAGACCCAGTACTTC
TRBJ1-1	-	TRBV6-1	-	CASSEDPNLPEAFF	TGTGCCAGCAGTGAAGACCCTAACCTTCCTGAAGCTTTCTTT
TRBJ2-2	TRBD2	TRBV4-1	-	CASSQPPGQTSGANTGELFF	TGCGCCAGCAGCCAGCCTCCGGGACAGACTAGCGGGGCGAACACCGGGGAGCTGTTTTTT
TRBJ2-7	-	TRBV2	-	CASRAEGSEQYF	TGTGCCAGCAGGGCGGAGGGGAGCGAGCAGTACTTC
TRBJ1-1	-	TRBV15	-	CATSRVEGGEAFF	TGTGCCACCAGCAGAGTCGAAGGGGGTGAAGCTTTCTTT
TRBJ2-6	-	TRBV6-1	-	CASSETVLKSGANVLTF	TGTGCCAGCAGTGAGACAGTCCTCAAGTCTGGGGCCAACGTCCTGACTTTC
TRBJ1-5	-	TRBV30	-	CAWSRRYQGTNQPQHF	TGTGCCTGGAGTCGCAGGTACCAGGGCACGAATCAGCCCCAGCATTTT
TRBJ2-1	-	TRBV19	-	CASSTRTQGKGEQFF	TGTGCCAGTAGTACCCGGACTCAAGGGAAGGGTGAGCAGTTCTTC
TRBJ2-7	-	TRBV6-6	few	CASSSTGATYEQYF	TGTGCCAGCAGTTCTACAGGAGCTACCTACGAGCAGTACTTC
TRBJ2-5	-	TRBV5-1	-	CASSLGQAETQYF	TGCGCCAGCAGCTTGGGACAGGCAGAGACCCAGTACTTC
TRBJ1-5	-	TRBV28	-	CASNDRYNQPQHF	TGTGCCAGCAATGACAGATACAATCAGCCCCAGCATTTT
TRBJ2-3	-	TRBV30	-	CATGKGQRPWSTDTQYF	TGTGCCACCGGGAAGGGTCAGCGCCCATGGAGCACAGATACGCAGTATTTT
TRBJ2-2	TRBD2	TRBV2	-	CASSGGLAGATGELFF	TGTGCCAGCAGTGGGGGCCTAGCGGGAGCCACCGGGGAGCTGTTTTTT
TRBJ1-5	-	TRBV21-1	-	CASSKAQFTGDPNSNQPQHF	TGTGCCAGCAGCAAAGCGCAATTTACAGGGGACCCTAATAGCAATCAGCCCCAGCATTTT
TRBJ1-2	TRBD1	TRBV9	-	CASSVALGQAGYGYTF	TGTGCCAGCAGCGTAGCGTTAGGACAGGCGGGCTATGGCTACACCTTC
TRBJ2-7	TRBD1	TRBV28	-	CASRLDRSSYEQYF	TGTGCCAGCAGACTGGACAGGAGCTCCTACGAGCAGTACTTC
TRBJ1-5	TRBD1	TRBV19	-	CASSSLPGTGGANQPQHF	TGTGCCAGTAGTTCACTCCCCGGGACAGGGGGCGCAAACCAGCCCCAGCATTTT
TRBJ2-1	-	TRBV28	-	CASSFAVINEQFF	TGTGCCAGCAGTTTCGCAGTGATAAATGAGCAGTTCTTC
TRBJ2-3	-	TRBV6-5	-	CASSLLGGTDTQYF	TGTGCCAGCAGTTTACTAGGTGGCACAGATACGCAGTATTTT
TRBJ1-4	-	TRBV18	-	CASSPMTDLNEKLFF	TGTGCCAGCTCACCCATGACAGATCTTAATGAAAAACTGTTTTTT
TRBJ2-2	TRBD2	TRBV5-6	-	CASSLGLAGFSGELFF	TGTGCCAGCAGCTTGGGGTTAGCGGGATTCTCCGGGGAGCTGTTTTTT
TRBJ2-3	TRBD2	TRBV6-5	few	CASSYGREDTDTQYF	TGTGCCAGCAGTTACGGGCGGGAGGATACAGATACGCAGTATTTT
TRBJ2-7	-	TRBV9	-	CASSVGGAGYEQYF	TGTGCCAGCAGCGTAGGCGGGGCCGGCTACGAGCAGTACTTC
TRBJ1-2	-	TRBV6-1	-	CASSEILANYGYTF	TGTGCCAGCAGTGAAATCCTAGCTAACTATGGCTACACCTTC
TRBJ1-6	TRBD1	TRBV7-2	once	CASSPRTGGSYNSPLHF	TGTGCCAGCAGCCCACGGACAGGGGGCTCCTATAATTCACCCCTCCACTTT
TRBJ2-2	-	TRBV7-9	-	CASSQWTVTGELFF	TGTGCCAGCAGCCAATGGACAGTCACCGGGGAGCTGTTTTTT
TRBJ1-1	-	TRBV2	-	CASVRVNTEAFF	TGTGCCAGCGTCCGGGTAAACACTGAAGCTTTCTTT
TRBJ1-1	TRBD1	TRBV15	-	CATSSRTGDNEAFF	TGTGCCACCAGCTCACGGACAGGGGATAACGAAGCTTTCTTT
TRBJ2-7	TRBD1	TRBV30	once	CAWSITGTGLKQYF	TGTGCCTGGAGTATCACCGGGACAGGGTTAAAGCAGTACTTC
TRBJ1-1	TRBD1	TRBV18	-	CASSPLDRGLNTEAFF	TGTGCCAGCTCACCACTTGACAGGGGGCTAAACACTGAAGCTTTCTTT
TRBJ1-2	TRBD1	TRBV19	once	CASNPNRGPNYGYTF	TGTGCCAGTAATCCAAACAGGGGGCCCAACTATGGCTACACCTTC
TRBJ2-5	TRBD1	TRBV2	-	CASRARQGRETQYF	TGTGCCAGCAGGGCACGACAGGGGCGGGAGACCCAGTACTTC